This is a list of T cell receptor beta chains from one sample in a study of long-term antiretroviral therapy in people with HIV. Produced via immunoSEQ multiplex PCR; TCRdb's table is partial and in-frame only. The sample lists some 10,000 clones; around four fifths were seen once. Sequences were derived from unsorted PBMCs, sampled at the start of antiretroviral therapy, before treatment. The source of these receptors is a man younger than 40 with HIV. Both conserved end residues are part of each CDR3. The order of the fields is D gene, clone size, J gene, V gene, CDR3 protein. A D gene is named only where the DNA matches it firmly. Not all rows give a size; the values are once, few, many and, for expanded clones, a class.

d_call: TRBD2
clone_size: NA
j_call: TRBJ2-7
v_call: TRBV4-3
cdr3_aa: CASSLGLDYEQYF

d_call: TRBD1
clone_size: NA
j_call: TRBJ2-7
v_call: TRBV7-2
cdr3_aa: CASSSPRDRVYEQYF

d_call: NA
clone_size: NA
j_call: TRBJ2-7
v_call: TRBV25-1
cdr3_aa: CASSSGSFHYEQYF

d_call: NA
clone_size: few
j_call: TRBJ2-7
v_call: TRBV12-5
cdr3_aa: CASGLGSYEQYF

d_call: NA
clone_size: NA
j_call: TRBJ2-1
v_call: TRBV5-4
cdr3_aa: CASSSYARGSSYNEQFF

d_call: NA
clone_size: once
j_call: TRBJ2-1
v_call: TRBV7-2
cdr3_aa: CASSFAGLGYNEQFF

d_call: NA
clone_size: NA
j_call: TRBJ1-1
v_call: TRBV28
cdr3_aa: CASSLVGSSVGNTEAFF

d_call: NA
clone_size: NA
j_call: TRBJ1-5
v_call: TRBV12-5
cdr3_aa: CASGSSGTPNYSNQPQHF

d_call: NA
clone_size: NA
j_call: TRBJ2-3
v_call: TRBV7-9
cdr3_aa: CASSALVGGNRPDTQYF

d_call: NA
clone_size: NA
j_call: TRBJ1-2
v_call: TRBV27
cdr3_aa: CASSLTGLNGYTF

d_call: NA
clone_size: NA
j_call: TRBJ1-2
v_call: TRBV28
cdr3_aa: CASSDSNGYTF

d_call: TRBD1
clone_size: NA
j_call: TRBJ2-6
v_call: TRBV4-3
cdr3_aa: CASSQGTGGPGANVLTF

d_call: NA
clone_size: medium-sized
j_call: TRBJ2-7
v_call: TRBV4-1
cdr3_aa: CASSPMTLGQGYEQYF

d_call: TRBD2
clone_size: NA
j_call: TRBJ2-3
v_call: TRBV5-6
cdr3_aa: CASSLLGLATDTQYF

d_call: TRBD2
clone_size: once
j_call: TRBJ2-3
v_call: TRBV6-5
cdr3_aa: CASAGGSGGTDTQYF

d_call: NA
clone_size: NA
j_call: TRBJ1-2
v_call: TRBV29-1
cdr3_aa: CSVEGPYGYTF

d_call: NA
clone_size: few
j_call: TRBJ2-7
v_call: TRBV4-3
cdr3_aa: CASSQDNGNLYEQYF

d_call: NA
clone_size: NA
j_call: TRBJ2-3
v_call: TRBV7-6
cdr3_aa: CASSLTETRTDTQYF